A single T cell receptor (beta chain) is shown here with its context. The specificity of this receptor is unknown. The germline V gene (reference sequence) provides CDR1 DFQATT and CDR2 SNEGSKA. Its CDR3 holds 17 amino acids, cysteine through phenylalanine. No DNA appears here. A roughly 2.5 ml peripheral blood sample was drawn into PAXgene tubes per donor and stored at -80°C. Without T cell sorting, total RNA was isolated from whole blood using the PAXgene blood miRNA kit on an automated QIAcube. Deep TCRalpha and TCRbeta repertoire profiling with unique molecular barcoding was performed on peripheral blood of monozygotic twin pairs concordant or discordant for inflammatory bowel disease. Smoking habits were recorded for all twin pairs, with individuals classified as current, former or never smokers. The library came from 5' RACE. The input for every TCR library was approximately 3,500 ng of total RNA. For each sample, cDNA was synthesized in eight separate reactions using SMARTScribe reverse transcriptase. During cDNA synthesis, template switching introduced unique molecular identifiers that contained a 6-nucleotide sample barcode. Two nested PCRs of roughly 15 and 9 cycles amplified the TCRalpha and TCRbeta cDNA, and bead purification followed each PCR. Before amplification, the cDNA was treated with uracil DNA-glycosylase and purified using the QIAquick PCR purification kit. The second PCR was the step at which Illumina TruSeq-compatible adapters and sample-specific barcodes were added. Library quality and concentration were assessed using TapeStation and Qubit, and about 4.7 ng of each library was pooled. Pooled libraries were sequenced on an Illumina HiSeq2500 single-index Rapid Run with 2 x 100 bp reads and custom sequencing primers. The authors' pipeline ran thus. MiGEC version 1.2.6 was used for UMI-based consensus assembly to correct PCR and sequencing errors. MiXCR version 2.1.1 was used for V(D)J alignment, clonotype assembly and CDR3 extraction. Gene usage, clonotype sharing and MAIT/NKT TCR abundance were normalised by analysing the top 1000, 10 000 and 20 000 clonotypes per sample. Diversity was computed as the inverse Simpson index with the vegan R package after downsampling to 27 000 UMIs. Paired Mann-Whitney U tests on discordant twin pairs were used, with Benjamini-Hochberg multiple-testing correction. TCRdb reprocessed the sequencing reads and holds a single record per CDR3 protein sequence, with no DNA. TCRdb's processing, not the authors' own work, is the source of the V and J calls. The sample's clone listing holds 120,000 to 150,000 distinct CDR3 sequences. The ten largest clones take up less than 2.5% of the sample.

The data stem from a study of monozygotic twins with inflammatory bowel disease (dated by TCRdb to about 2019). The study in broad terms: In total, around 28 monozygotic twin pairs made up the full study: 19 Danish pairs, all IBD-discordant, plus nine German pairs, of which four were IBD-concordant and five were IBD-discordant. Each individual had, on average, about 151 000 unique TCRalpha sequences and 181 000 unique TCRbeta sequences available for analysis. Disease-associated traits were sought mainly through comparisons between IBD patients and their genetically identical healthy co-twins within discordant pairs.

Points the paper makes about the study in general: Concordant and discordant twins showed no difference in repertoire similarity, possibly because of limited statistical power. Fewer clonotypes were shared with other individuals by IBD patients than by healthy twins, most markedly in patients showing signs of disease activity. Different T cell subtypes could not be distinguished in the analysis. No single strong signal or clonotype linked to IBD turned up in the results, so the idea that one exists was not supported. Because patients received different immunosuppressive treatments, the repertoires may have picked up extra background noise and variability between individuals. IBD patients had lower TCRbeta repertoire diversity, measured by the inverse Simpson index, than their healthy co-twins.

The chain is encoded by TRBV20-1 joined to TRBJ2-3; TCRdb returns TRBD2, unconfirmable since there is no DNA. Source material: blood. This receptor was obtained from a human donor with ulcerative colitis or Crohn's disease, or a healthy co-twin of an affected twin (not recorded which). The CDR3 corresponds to CSAREPTSGASTDTQYF.